This T cell receptor beta chain was obtained from a study of shared clonotypes between healthy human individuals. Study conclusions and caveats: Represented diversity, genetic and exposure-history alike, was limited by few donors. Rarefaction analysis demonstrated incomplete sorted-subset sequencing notwithstanding large depth.

Sequencing used immunoSEQ multiplex PCR; TCRdb keeps in-frame clones, though not all of them. The repertoire holds millions of clones, with over 85% as singletons. Comments on this clone: The antigen is undetermined.

Germline loops: CDR1 SGHNT, CDR2 YENEEA. The CDR3 runs to 13 residues. V was pared by 1 base and J by 3 bases, with 7 bases between. The chain recombines TRBV11-3 with TRBJ2-7; TRBD1 is a possible D gene (6 bases). The source of this sequence is a man younger than 35 in good health. The sample taken for sequencing was naive CD4+ T cells sorted from blood. Specified subset: CD45RA+ positively selected. This chain's CDR3 is CASSLVTGYEQYF. The CDR3 coding sequence is TGTGCCAGCAGCTTAGTGACAGGCTACGAGCAGTACTTC.